This TCR beta chain came from a study of blood T cell repertoires in COVID-19. The overall study: The United States, Italy and Spain were the sources of the acute and convalescent COVID-19 samples.

The table came from immunoSEQ multiplex PCR; TCRdb's copy has only in-frame clones and leaves some out. The table has more than 200,000 clones, 70% to 90% seen once; the top ten hold 2.1%. Germline V CDR1 and CDR2: MGHDK, SYGVNS. V shed 2 bases and J shed 6 bases, with 17 bases lying between them. There are 16 residues in the CDR3. The sequenced material came from peripheral blood. The clonotype originates from a woman aged 35 to 49 who had recovered from COVID-19. This chain joins TRBV25-1 and TRBJ2-1; D gene ambiguous. The CDR3 loop is CASSEIEIYSPNEQFF. The CDR3 DNA reads as TGTGCCAGCAGTGAAATCGAGATTTATTCGCCCAATGAGCAGTTCTTC.